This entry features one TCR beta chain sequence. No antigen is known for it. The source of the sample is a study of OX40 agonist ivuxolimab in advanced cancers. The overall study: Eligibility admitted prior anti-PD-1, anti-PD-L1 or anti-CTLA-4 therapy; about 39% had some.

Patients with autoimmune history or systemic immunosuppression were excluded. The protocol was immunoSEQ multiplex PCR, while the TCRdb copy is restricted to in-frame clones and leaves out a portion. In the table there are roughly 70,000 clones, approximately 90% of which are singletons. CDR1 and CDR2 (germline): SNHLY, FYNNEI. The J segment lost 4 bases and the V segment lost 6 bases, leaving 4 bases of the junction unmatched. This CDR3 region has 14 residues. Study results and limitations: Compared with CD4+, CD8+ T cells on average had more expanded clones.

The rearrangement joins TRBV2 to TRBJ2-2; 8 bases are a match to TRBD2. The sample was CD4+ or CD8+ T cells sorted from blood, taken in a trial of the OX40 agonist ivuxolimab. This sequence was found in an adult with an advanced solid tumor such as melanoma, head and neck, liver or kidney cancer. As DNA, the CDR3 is TGTGCCAGCAGGGGCCGGGGGGGCACCGGGGAGCTGTTTTTT. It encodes CASRGRGGTGELFF. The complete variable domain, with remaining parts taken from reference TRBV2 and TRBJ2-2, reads EPEVTQTPSHQVTQMGQEVILRCVPISNHLYFYWYRQILGQKVEFLVSFYNNEISEKSEIFDDQFSVERPDGSNFTLKIRSTKLEDSAMYFCASRGRGGTGELFFGEGSRLTVL.